The rows below give T cell receptor beta chains drawn from one sample of a study of blood T cell repertoires in COVID-19. TCRdb keeps only in-frame clones here, not all; method: immunoSEQ multiplex PCR. The table shows about 160,000 clones, with about 90% occurring only once. Sequences were obtained from peripheral blood. These receptors originate from a woman aged 55-70 years with active or convalescent COVID-19. Each CDR3 is given with its conserved first and last residue. A D gene is named only where the DNA matches it firmly. The listing skips clone size in some rows; elsewhere it reads once, few, many or a size class.

clone size	D gene	CDR3 length	J gene	V gene	CDR3 DNA	CDR3 protein
-	TRBD1	15	TRBJ1-3	TRBV6-6	TGTGCCAGCAGTACCCAGGGGGCGCAGGGAAACACCATATATTTT	CASSTQGAQGNTIYF
-	-	17	TRBJ2-1	TRBV12-1	TGTGCCAGCAGCTCGTTCGGGGGCGGGGGCTTTAAGAATGAGCAGTTCTTC	CASSSFGGGGFKNEQFF
-	-	13	TRBJ2-3	TRBV6-5	TGTGCCAGCAGTTACACAGGGACAGATACGCAGTATTTT	CASSYTGTDTQYF
-	-	16	TRBJ1-5	TRBV18	TGTGCCAGCTCCCTCCGGTGGGGGGATAGCAATCAGCCCCAGCATTTT	CASSLRWGDSNQPQHF
-	-	15	TRBJ2-1	TRBV10-2	TGCGCCAGCAGTGCCGAACTGGTAACGGACAATGAGCAGTTCTTC	CASSAELVTDNEQFF
-	-	16	TRBJ1-6	TRBV4-1	TGCGCCAGCAGCCAACTGACAGGAGACAATAATTCACCCCTCCACTTT	CASSQLTGDNNSPLHF
-	-	15	TRBJ1-2	TRBV19	TGTGCCAGTAGTACCTCCGGGGGTTTGTGGAATGGCTACACCTTC	CASSTSGGLWNGYTF
-	-	12	TRBJ1-5	TRBV2	TGTGCCAGCAGTGAATCGGGACAGCCCCAGCATTTT	CASSESGQPQHF
-	-	13	TRBJ1-2	TRBV18	TGTGCCAGCTCAGAGGCAGGGGCAGATGGCTACACCTTC	CASSEAGADGYTF
-	TRBD1	16	TRBJ2-5	TRBV19	TGTGCCAGTAGTAGAACAGGGGGCAGGCAAGGGGAGACCCAGTACTTC	CASSRTGGRQGETQYF
once	TRBD1	14	TRBJ1-1	TRBV6-5	TGTGCCAGCAGTTACTCGCCAGGGGGAATTGAAGCTTTCTTT	CASSYSPGGIEAFF
-	TRBD1	16	TRBJ1-2	TRBV19	TGTGCCAGTAGTATAGCCCAAGACAGGGCAGGCTATGGCTACACCTTC	CASSIAQDRAGYGYTF
-	-	10	TRBJ2-7	TRBV20-1	TGCAGTGTACTCTCCTACGAGCAGTACTTC	CSVLSYEQYF
-	-	15	TRBJ2-2	TRBV5-1	TGCGCCAGCGGCCTTAGCGGACAGAACACCGGGGAGCTGTTTTTT	CASGLSGQNTGELFF
-	TRBD1	15	TRBJ1-6	TRBV2	TGTGCCAGCAGTGAACAGGACAGGGCCATTTCACCCCTCCACTTT	CASSEQDRAISPLHF
few	-	15	TRBJ1-2	TRBV9	TGTGCCAGCAGCGTAGCGCCCGACAGGAACTATGGCTACACCTTC	CASSVAPDRNYGYTF
once	-	16	TRBJ1-1	TRBV4-3	TGCGCCAGCAGCCAAATGATCTTAGTTCCGGGAACTGAAGCTTTCTTT	CASSQMILVPGTEAFF
-	TRBD1	14	TRBJ2-1	TRBV5-1	TGCGCCAGCAGCTTGCAGACAGGGGGCAATGAGCAGTTCTTC	CASSLQTGGNEQFF
few	-	13	TRBJ1-2	TRBV6-2/TRBV6-3	TGTGCCAGCAGTCTACAGGCGTACTATGGCTACACCTTC	CASSLQAYYGYTF
once	TRBD1	15	TRBJ1-1	TRBV5-1	TGCGCCAGCAGCTTGCAGGACAGGGGAGGCACTGAAGCTTTCTTT	CASSLQDRGGTEAFF
-	TRBD1	15	TRBJ2-5	TRBV6-2/TRBV6-3	TGTGCCAGCAGTTACATGGACAGGGCCCAAGAGACCCAGTACTTC	CASSYMDRAQETQYF
-	-	15	TRBJ1-2	TRBV4-3	TGCGCCAGCAGCCAAGATTTCGGGGGGGGCTATGGCTACACCTTC	CASSQDFGGGYGYTF
-	-	13	TRBJ2-7	TRBV5-6	TGTGCCAGCAGCGTTACATCGACCTACGAGCAGTACTTC	CASSVTSTYEQYF
-	TRBD1	15	TRBJ2-7	TRBV5-1	TGCGCCAGCAGGGCCGGGACAGCAAGCTCCTACGAGCAGTACTTC	CASRAGTASSYEQYF
-	TRBD2	14	TRBJ2-7	TRBV6-2/TRBV6-3	TGTGCCAGCAACCCGCGGCGGGGGGCCTACGAGCAGTACTTC	CASNPRRGAYEQYF
few	TRBD1	13	TRBJ1-2	TRBV19	TGTGCCAGTAGTGCAACCACAGGGGGTGGCTACACCTTC	CASSATTGGGYTF
many	TRBD1	14	TRBJ2-7	TRBV7-8	TGTGCCAGCAGCTTAGTGGGGACAGGGCTAGAGCAGTACTTC	CASSLVGTGLEQYF
-	TRBD1	16	TRBJ1-5	TRBV19	TGTGCCAGTAGCCATAAATTTCAGGGGGCAGGGCAGCCCCAGCATTTT	CASSHKFQGAGQPQHF
-	TRBD1	14	TRBJ1-6	TRBV6-4	TGTGCCAGCAGTACAGGGGCGCGGGGTTCACCCCTCCACTTT	CASSTGARGSPLHF
-	-	12	TRBJ2-2	TRBV6-5	TGTGCCAGCTCCGTTTACACCGGGGAGCTGTTTTTT	CASSVYTGELFF
-	TRBD1	14	TRBJ1-5	TRBV6-2/TRBV6-3	TGTGCCAGCAGTTACCCCCCCAGGGGGCAGCCCCAGCATTTT	CASSYPPRGQPQHF